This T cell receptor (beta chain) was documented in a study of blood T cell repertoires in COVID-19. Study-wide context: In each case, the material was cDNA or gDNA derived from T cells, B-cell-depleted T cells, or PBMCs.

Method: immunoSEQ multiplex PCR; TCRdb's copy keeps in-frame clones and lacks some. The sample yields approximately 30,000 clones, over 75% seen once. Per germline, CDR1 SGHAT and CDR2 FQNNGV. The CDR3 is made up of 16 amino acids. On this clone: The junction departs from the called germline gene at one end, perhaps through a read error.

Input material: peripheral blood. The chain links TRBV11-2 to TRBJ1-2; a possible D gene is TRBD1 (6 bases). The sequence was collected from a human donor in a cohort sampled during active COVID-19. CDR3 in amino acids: CASSWGQGKANHGYTF. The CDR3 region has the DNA TGTGCCAGCAGCTGGGGGCAGGGAAAGGCTAACCATGGCTACACCTTC. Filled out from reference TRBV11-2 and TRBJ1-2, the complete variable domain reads EAGVAQSPRYKIIEKRQSVAFWCNPISGHATLYWYQQILGQGPKLLIQFQNNGVVDDSQLPKDRFSAERLKGVDSTLKIQPAKLEDSAVYLCASSWGQGKANHGYTFGSGTRLTVV.